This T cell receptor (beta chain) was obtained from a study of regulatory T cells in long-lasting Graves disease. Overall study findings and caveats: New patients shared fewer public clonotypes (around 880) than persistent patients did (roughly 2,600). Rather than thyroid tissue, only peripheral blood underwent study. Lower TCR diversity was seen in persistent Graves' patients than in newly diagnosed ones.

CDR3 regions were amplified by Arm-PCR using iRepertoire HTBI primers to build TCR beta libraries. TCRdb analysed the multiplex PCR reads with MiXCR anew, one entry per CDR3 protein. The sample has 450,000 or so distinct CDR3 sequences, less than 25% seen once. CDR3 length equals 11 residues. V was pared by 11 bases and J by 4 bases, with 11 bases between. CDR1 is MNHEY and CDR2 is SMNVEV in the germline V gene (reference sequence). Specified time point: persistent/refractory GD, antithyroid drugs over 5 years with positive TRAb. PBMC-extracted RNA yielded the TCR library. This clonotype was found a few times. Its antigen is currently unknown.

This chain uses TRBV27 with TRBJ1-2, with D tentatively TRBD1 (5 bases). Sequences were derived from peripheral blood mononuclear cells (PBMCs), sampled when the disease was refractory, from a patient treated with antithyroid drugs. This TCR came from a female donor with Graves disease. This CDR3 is CASRDGYGYTF. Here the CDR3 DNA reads TGTGCCTCCCGGGACGGCTATGGCTACACCTTC.